This T cell receptor beta chain was obtained from a study of blood T cell repertoires in COVID-19. For the study at large: Acute and convalescent COVID-19 samples came from the United States, Italy and Spain. Sources were T cells, B-cell-depleted T cells, or PBMCs; the material itself was cDNA or gDNA.

This CDR3 is built from 16 residues. The V end lost 0 bases, the J end lost 1 base, and 12 bases lay between the germline ends. Germline V gene data show CDR1 as MNHEY and CDR2 as SVGAGI. Assay used: immunoSEQ multiplex PCR; TCRdb lists only in-frame clones, some missing. The sample contains about 130,000 clones, more than 70% of which appear only once. The TCR comes from a human donor in a cohort sampled during active COVID-19. The sample comprised peripheral blood. This chain uses TRBV6-5 with TRBJ1-1; D gene uncertain. CDR3 in amino acids: CASSYSLGEGNTEAFF. The CDR3 DNA reads TGTGCCAGCAGTTACTCTCTCGGGGAAGGGAACACTGAAGCTTTCTTT.